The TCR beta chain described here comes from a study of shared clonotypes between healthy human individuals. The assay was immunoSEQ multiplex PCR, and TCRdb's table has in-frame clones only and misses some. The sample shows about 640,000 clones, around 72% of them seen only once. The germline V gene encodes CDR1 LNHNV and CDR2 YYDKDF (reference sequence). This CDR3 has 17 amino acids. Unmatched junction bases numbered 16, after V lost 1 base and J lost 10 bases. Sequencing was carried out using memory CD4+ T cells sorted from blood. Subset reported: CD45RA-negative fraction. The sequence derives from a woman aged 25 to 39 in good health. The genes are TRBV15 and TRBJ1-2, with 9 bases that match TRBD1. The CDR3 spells CATSRGGPPTGGQDYTF. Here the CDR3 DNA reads TGTGCCACCAGCAGAGGAGGTCCCCCGACAGGGGGTCAGGACTACACCTTC.